Sequencing of this T cell receptor (beta chain) was carried out in a study of CD8 T cells in Susac syndrome (dated by TCRdb to the late 2010s). About the investigation overall: Whether CD8+ T cell activation and differentiation in Susac syndrome was antigen driven was tested using repertoire sequencing. Study-wide conclusions, independent of this receptor: The study acknowledged that relatively few individuals were included in the TCR sequencing and HLA analysis.

RNA was extracted using the RNeasy kit, and 0.5 to 1 microgram was reverse transcribed with random hexamers. The immunoSEQ multiplex PCR assay, which covers 54 Vbeta and 13 Jbeta segments, was used to amplify TCR beta CDR3 regions. Bias from PCR amplification was corrected by using a synthetic template baseline for primer optimization and for computational correction. The study's own analysis went as follows. Only productive sequences were kept, with reads annotated to V, D and J genes according to IMGT and analyzed in immunoSEQ Analyzer. To calculate clonality, Shannon entropy was normalized by log2 of the number of productive unique sequences and then subtracted from one. For each patient and control, public and private clones were evaluated within the 100 most prevalent clones. Clones were defined as Susac-specific when absent from the healthy and MS cohorts, from about 1,100 published viral clones and from other ImmuneACCESS disease sequences. In TCRdb, the public reads were trimmed at Q25 with fastp and aligned with MiXCR, with productive beta chains retained. Rows with a matching CDR3 protein are joined into one entry that keeps the most common DNA and genes. The authors' filters were not applied to this entry. The sample table holds 100,000 to 150,000 distinct CDR3 sequences, of which more than 90% were seen once. The top ten hold roughly 0.13% of the sample.

High-throughput TCR beta sequencing profiled peripheral blood CD8+ and CD4+ T cells from healthy donors, Susac syndrome patients and multiple sclerosis patients. Healthy donors were included as age- and sex-matched controls. CD8+ TEMRA cells were enriched by FACS, while bulk CD8+ and CD4+ T cells were purified by magnetic negative isolation. Blood was collected in EDTA tubes and processed within 24 hours, with PBMCs isolated through density gradient centrifugation. PBMCs intended for TCR sequencing were frozen in liquid nitrogen and were later thawed in a 37 degrees C water bath. The sorted or isolated CD4+, CD8+ and CD8+ TEMRA cells reached a purity of at least 90%. Relative to germline, V is 7 bases shorter and J is 4 bases shorter, with 13 bases between their ends. The CDR3 measures 13 amino acids from cysteine to phenylalanine. The only DNA kept is the CDR3, 39 bases in frame from the first base.

Comment on this clonotype: It has no known antigen specificity. Base qualities are not provided; no much larger clone lies one nucleotide away.

The rearranged chain carries TRBV12-3 or TRBV12-4 and TRBJ1-2, with the D segment identity uncertain. This clonotype originated in a human donor in good health. Sequenced sample: CD4+ T cells from PBMCs. This receptor has the CDR3 CASTISEIYGYTF. The nucleotide sequence is given as TGTGCCAGCACCATCAGTGAAATCTATGGCTACACCTTC.